This T cell receptor (beta chain) was sequenced for a study of Graves' ophthalmopathy and Graves' hyperthyroidism. As for the study in general: Stable hyperthyroidism meant no progression to ophthalmopathy within 18 months of follow-up. Overall study results and limits: Ophthalmopathy progression was predicted by the model at 70.59% sensitivity and 72.22% specificity.

The authors diagnosed from clinical symptoms, serum thyroxine, TRAb, thyroid ultrasound and orbital computed tomography. Amplified TCR beta CDR3 regions were obtained using RNA transcripts as template. In the first round, RT-PCR was carried out with HTBI primers, and a multiplex PCR formed the second round. TCRdb processed the multiplex PCR reads anew with MiXCR; each CDR3 protein has one entry. The repertoire includes over a million distinct CDR3 sequences, 35% to 40% of them detected once, and roughly 11% sits in the top ten. The CDR3 contains 16 residues. The germline V and J ends were trimmed by 3 bases and 0 bases, with 11 bases remaining between them. Germline V CDR1 and CDR2: KGHDR, SFDVKD. Regarding this clonotype: Antigen specificity is unknown.

The origin of this receptor is an adult man with Graves' hyperthyroidism. The chain links TRBV24-1 to TRBJ1-5; D gene unclear. Specimen: peripheral blood or thyroid tissue (not recorded which). CDR3 nucleotides: TGTGCCACCAGTGATCCCACCGCTCATAGCAATCAGCCCCAGCATTTT. Translation gives CATSDPTAHSNQPQHF.